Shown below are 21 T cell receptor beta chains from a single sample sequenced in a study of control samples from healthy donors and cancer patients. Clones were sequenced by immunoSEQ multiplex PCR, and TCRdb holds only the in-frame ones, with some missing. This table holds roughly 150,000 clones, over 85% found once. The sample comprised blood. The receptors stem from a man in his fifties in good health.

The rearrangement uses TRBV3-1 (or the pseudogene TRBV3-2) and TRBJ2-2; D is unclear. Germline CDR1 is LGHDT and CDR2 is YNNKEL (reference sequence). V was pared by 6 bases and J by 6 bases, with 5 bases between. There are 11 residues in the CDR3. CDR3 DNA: TGTGCCAGCAGGCGTGCCGGGGAGCTGTTTTTT. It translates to CASRRAGELFF.

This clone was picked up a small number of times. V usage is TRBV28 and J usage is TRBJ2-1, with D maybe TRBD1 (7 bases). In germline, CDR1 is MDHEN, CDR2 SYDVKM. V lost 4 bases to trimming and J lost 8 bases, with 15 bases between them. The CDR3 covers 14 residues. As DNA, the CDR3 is TGTGCCAGCAGTTACCTAAGCAGGGGGGATGAGCAGTTCTTC. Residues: CASSYLSRGDEQFF. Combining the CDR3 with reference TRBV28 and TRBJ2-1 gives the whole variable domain DVKVTQSSRYLVKRTGEKVFLECVQDMDHENMFWYRQDPGLGLRLIYFSYDVKMKEKGDIPEGYSVSREKKERFSLILESASTNQTSMYLCASSYLSRGDEQFFGPGTRLTVL.

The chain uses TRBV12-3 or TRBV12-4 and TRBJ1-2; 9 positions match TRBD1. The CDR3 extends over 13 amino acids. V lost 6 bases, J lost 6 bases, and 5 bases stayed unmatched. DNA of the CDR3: TGTGCCAGCAGGGCCGGGACAGGGAATGGCTACACCTTC. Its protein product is CASRAGTGNGYTF.

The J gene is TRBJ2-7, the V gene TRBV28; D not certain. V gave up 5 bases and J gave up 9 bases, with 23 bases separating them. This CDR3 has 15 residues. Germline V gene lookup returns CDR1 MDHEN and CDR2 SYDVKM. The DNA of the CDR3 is TGTGCCAGCAGTCCCCAGGCAGTTTCCTACGAGGTGCAGTACTTC. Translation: CASSPQAVSYEVQYF.

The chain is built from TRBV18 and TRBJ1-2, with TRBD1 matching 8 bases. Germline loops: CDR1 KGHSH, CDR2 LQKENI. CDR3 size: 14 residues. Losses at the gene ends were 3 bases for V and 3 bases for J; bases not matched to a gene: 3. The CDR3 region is CASSPTGVDYGYTF. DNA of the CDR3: TGTGCCAGCTCACCGACAGGGGTTGACTATGGCTACACCTTC.

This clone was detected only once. CDR3 bases: TGTGCCAGCTCACCACCGGAGGCGACCGGGGAGCTGTTTTTT. This translates into CASSPPEATGELFF. V is TRBV18 and J is TRBJ2-2; weak D call: TRBD2 (5 bases). This CDR3 comprises 14 residues. The germline V gene encodes CDR1 KGHSH and CDR2 LQKENI. V lost 0 bases to trimming and J lost 5 bases, with 7 bases between them.

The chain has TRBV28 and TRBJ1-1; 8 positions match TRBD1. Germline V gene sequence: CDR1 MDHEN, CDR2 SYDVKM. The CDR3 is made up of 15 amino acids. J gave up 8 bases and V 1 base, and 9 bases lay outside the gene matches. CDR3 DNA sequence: TGTGCCAGCAGTTTATCGGGCAGGGGGCGCTCCGAAGCTTTCTTT. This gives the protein CASSLSGRGRSEAFF. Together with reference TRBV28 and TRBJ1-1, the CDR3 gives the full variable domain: DVKVTQSSRYLVKRTGEKVFLECVQDMDHENMFWYRQDPGLGLRLIYFSYDVKMKEKGDIPEGYSVSREKKERFSLILESASTNQTSMYLCASSLSGRGRSEAFFGQGTRLTVV.

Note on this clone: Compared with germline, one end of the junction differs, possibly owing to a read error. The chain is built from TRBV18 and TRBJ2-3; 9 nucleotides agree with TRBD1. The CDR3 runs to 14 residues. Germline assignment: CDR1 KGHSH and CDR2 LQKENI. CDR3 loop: CASSPQGAQDTQYF. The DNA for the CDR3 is TGTGCCAGCTCGCCACAGGGGGCTCAAGATACGCAGTATTTT.

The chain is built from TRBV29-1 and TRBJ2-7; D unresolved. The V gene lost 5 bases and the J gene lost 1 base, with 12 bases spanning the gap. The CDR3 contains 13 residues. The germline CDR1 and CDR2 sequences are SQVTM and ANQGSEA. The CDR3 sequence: CSVFDGRSYEQYF. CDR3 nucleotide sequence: TGCAGCGTTTTTGACGGGCGATCCTACGAGCAGTACTTC.

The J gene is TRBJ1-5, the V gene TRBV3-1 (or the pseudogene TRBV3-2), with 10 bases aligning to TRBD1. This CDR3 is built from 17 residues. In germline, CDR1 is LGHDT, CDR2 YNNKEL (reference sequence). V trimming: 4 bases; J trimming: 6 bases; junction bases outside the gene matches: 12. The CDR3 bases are TGTGCCAGCAGCCTTAACACCGGGACAGGGGTAACTCAGCCCCAGCATTTT. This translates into CASSLNTGTGVTQPQHF.

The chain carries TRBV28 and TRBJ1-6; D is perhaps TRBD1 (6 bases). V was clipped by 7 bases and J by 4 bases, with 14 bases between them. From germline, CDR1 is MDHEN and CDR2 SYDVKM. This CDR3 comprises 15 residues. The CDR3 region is CASMGGAFYNSPLHF. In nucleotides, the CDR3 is TGTGCCAGCATGGGGGGGGCATTTTATAATTCACCCCTCCACTTT.

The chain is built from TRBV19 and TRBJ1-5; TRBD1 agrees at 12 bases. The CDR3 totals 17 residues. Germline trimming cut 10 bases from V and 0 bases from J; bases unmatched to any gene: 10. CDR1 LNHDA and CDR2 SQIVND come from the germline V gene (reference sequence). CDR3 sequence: CATLRGQGAYSNQPQHF. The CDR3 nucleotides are TGTGCCACCCTTAGGGGACAGGGGGCTTATAGCAATCAGCCCCAGCATTTT. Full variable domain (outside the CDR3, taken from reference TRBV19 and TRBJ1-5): DGGITQSPKYLFRKEGQNVTLSCEQNLNHDAMYWYRQDPGQGLRLIYYSQIVNDFQKGDIAEGYSVSREKKESFPLTVTSAQKNPTAFYLCATLRGQGAYSNQPQHFGDGTRLSIL.

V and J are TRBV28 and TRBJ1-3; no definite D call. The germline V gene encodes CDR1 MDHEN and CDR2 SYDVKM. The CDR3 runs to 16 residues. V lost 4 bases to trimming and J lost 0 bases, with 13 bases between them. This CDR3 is CASSSTGIYSGNTIYF. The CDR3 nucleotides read TGTGCCAGCAGTTCAACCGGGATCTACTCTGGAAACACCATATATTTT.

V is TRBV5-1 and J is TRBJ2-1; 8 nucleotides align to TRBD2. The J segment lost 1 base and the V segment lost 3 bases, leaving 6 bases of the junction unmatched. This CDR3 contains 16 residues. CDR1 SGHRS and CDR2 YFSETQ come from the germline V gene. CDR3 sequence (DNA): TGCGCCAGCAGCTCGGGGGGGCTCGCATCCTACAATGAGCAGTTCTTC. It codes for CASSSGGLASYNEQFF.

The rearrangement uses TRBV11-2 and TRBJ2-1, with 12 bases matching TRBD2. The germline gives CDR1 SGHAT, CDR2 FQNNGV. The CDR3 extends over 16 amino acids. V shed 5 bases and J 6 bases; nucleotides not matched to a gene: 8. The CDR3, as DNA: TGTGCCAGCAGCCCGCTAGCGGGAGGGCCTATCAATGAGCAGTTCTTC. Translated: CASSPLAGGPINEQFF.

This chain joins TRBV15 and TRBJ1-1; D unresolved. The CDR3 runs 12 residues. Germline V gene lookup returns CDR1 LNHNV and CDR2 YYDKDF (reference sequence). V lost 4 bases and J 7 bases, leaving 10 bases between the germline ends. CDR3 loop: CATSKAWDEAFF. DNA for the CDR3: TGTGCCACCAGCAAGGCTTGGGATGAAGCTTTCTTT.

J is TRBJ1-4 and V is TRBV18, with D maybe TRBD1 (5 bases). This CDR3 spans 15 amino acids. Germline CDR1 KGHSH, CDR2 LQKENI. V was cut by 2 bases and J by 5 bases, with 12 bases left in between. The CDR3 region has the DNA TGTGCCAGCTCACCAGGGGCAGGCCTGAATGAAAAACTGTTTTTT. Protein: CASSPGAGLNEKLFF.

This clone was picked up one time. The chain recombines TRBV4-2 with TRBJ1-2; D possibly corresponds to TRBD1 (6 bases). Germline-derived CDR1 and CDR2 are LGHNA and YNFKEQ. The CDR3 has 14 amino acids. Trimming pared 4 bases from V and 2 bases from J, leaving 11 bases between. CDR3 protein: CASSPAGHNYGYTF. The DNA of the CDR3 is TGTGCCAGCAGCCCAGCGGGACACAACTATGGCTACACCTTC.

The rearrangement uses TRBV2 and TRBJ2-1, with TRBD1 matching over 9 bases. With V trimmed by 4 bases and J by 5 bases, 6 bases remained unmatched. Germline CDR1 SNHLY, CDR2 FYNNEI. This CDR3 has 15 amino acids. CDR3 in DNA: TGTGCCAGCAGTGGGGGACAGGGTGTGAACAATGAGCAGTTCTTC. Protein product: CASSGGQGVNNEQFF.

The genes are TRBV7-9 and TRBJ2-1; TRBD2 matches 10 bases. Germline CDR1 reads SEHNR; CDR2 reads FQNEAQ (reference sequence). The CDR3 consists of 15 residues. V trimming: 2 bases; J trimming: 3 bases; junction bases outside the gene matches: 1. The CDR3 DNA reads TGTGCCAGCAGCTTACTAGCGGGAGACTACAATGAGCAGTTCTTC. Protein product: CASSLLAGDYNEQFF.

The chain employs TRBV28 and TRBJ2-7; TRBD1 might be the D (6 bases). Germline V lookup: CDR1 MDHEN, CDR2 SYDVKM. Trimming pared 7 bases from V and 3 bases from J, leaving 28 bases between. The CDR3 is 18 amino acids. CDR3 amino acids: CASTKSFSGTWKNYEQYF. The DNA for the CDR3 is TGTGCCAGCACAAAGTCTTTTTCCGGGACATGGAAGAACTACGAGCAGTACTTC.